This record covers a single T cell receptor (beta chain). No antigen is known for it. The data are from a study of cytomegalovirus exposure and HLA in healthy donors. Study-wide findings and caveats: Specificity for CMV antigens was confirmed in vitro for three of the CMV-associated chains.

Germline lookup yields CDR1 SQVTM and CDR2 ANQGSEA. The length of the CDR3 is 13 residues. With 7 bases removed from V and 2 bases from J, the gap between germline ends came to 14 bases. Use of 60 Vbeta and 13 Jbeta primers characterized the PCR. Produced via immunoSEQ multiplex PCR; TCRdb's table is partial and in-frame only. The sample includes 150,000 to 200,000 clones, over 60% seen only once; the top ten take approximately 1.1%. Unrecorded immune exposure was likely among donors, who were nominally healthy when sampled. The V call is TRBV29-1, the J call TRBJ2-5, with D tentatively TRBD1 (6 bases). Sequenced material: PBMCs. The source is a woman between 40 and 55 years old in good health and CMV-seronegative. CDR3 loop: CSGGGVSQETQYF. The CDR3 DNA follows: TGCAGCGGTGGGGGCGTCAGTCAAGAGACCCAGTACTTC.